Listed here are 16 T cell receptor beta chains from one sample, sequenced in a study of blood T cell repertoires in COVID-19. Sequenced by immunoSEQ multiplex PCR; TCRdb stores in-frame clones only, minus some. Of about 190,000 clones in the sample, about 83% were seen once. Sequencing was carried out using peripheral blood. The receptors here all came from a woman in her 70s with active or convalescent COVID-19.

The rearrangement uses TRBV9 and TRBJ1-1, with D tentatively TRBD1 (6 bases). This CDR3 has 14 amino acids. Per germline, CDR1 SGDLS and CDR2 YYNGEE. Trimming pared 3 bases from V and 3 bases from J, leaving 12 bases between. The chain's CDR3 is CASSETGSYTEAFF. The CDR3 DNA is TGTGCCAGCAGCGAAACAGGGTCGTACACTGAAGCTTTCTTT.

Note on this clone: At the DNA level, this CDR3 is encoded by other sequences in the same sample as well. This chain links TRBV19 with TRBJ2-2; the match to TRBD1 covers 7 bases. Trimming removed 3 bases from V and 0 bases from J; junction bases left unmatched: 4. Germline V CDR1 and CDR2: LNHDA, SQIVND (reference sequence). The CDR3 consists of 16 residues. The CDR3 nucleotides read TGTGCCAGTAGTATCGGTGGGACAGCGAACACCGGGGAGCTGTTTTTT. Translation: CASSIGGTANTGELFF.

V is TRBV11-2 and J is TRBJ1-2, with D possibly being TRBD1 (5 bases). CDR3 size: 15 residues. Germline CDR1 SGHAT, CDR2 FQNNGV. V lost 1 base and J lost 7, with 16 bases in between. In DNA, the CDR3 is TGTGCCAGCAGCTTAGTCCGGCAGGGTGAAGGTGGCTACACCTTC. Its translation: CASSLVRQGEGGYTF. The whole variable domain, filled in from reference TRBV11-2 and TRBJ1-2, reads EAGVAQSPRYKIIEKRQSVAFWCNPISGHATLYWYQQILGQGPKLLIQFQNNGVVDDSQLPKDRFSAERLKGVDSTLKIQPAKLEDSAVYLCASSLVRQGEGGYTFGSGTRLTVV.

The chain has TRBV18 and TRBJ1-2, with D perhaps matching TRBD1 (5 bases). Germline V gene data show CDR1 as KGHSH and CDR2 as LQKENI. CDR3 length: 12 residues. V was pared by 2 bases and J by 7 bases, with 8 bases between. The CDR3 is CASSPGGFGYTF. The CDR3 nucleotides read TGTGCCAGCTCACCAGGGGGGTTTGGCTACACCTTC.

CDR3 sequence reads: CASSLNPENTEAFF. In DNA form, the CDR3 reads TGTGCCAGCAGCCTAAACCCCGAGAACACTGAAGCTTTCTTT. The chain couples TRBV27 to TRBJ1-1; D not certain. The length of the CDR3 is 14 residues. Deletions cut 6 bases from V and 1 base from J, with 12 bases between. Germline CDR1 is MNHEY and CDR2 is SMNVEV (reference sequence).

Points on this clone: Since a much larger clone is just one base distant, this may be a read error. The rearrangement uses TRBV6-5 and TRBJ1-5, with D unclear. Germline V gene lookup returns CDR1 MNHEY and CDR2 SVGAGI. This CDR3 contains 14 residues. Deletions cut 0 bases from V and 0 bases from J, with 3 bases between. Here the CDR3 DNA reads TGTGCCAGCAGTTACTCGAGTAGCAATCAGCCCCAGCATTTT. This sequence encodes CASSYSSSNQPQHF.

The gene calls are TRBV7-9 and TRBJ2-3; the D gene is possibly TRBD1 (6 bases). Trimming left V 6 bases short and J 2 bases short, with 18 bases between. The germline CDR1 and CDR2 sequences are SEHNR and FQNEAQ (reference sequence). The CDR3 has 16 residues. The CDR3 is CASRPSQGKNTDTQYF. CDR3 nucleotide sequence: TGTGCCAGCAGACCCAGTCAGGGGAAGAACACAGATACGCAGTATTTT.

The CDR3 region has the DNA TGTGCCTGGGCCGGACAGGCGAATTCACCCCTCCACTTT. Its protein is CAWAGQANSPLHF. This chain joins TRBV30 and TRBJ1-6; 7 bases are a match to TRBD1. Germline CDR1 and CDR2: GTSNPN and SVGIG (reference sequence). The CDR3 is made up of 13 amino acids. Trimming at V came to 5 bases and at J to 7 bases, leaving 5 bases not matched to a gene.

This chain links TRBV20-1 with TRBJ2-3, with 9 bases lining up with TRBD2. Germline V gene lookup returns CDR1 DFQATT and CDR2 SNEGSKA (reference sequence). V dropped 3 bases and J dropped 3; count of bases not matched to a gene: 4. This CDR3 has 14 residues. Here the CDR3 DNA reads TGCAGTGCTAGTGTTAGCGGGAGAACAGATACGCAGTATTTT. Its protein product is CSASVSGRTDTQYF.

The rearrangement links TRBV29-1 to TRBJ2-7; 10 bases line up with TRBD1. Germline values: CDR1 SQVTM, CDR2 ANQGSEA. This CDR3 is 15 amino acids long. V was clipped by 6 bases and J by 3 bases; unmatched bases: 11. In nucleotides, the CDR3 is TGCAGCGTGGTCACCGGGACAGGGGCCAACTACGAGCAGTACTTC. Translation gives CSVVTGTGANYEQYF.

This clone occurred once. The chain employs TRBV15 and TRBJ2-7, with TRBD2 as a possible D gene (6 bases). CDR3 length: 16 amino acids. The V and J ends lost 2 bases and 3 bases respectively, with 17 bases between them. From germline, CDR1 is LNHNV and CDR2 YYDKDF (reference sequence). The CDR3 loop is CATSRSSGGNLYEQYF. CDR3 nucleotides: TGTGCCACCAGCAGATCGTCTGGCGGGAATCTCTACGAGCAGTACTTC.

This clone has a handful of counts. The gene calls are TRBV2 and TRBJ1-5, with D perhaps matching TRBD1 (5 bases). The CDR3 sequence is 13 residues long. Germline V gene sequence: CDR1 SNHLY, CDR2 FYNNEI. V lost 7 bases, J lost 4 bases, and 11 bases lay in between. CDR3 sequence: CASTRQWNQPQHF. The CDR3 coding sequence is TGTGCCAGCACCAGACAGTGGAATCAGCCCCAGCATTTT.

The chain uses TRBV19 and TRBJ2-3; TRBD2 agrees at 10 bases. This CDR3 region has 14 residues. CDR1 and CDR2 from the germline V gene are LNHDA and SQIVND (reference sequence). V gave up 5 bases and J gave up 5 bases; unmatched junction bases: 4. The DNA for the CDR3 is TGTGCCAGTAGTGCTAGCGGGAGCGGAGATACGCAGTATTTT. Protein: CASSASGSGDTQYF.

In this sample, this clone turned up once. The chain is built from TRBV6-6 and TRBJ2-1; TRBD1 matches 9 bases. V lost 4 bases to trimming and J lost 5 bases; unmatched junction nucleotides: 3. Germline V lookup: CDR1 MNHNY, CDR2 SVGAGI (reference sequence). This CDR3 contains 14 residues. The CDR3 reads CASSSRTGDNEQFF. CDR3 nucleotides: TGTGCCAGCAGTTCCCGGACAGGGGACAATGAGCAGTTCTTC.

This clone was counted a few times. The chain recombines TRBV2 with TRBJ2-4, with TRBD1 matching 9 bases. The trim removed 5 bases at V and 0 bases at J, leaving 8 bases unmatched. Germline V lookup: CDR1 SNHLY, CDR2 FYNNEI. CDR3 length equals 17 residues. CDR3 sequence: CASSHPGQGSAKNIQYF. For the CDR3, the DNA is TGTGCCAGCAGTCACCCGGGACAGGGATCAGCCAAAAACATTCAGTACTTC.

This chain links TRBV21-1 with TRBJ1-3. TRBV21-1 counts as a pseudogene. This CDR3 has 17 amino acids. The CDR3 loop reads CASSKIGERLSGNTIYF. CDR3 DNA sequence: TGTGCCAGCAGCAAGATTGGTGAACGACTCTCTGGAAACACCATATATTTT.